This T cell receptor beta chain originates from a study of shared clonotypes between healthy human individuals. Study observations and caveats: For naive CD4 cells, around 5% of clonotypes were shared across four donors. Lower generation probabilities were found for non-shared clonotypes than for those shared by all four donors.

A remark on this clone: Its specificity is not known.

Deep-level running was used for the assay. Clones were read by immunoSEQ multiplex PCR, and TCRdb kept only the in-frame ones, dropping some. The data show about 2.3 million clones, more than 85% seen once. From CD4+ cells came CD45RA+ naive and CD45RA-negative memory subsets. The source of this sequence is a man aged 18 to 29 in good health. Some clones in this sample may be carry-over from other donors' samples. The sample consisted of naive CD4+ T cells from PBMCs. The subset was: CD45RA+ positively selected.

The CDR3 loop reads CASSRGGRSSYEQYF. CDR3 DNA: TGTGCCAGCAGCAGAGGGGGAAGGAGCTCCTACGAGCAGTACTTC. The chain has TRBV28 and TRBJ2-7; tentatively, D is TRBD1 (6 bases). Germline-derived CDR1 and CDR2 are MDHEN and SYDVKM. CDR3 length equals 15 residues. Trimming pared 6 bases from V and 0 bases from J, leaving 15 bases between.